The source of this T cell receptor (beta chain) is a study of OX40 agonist ivuxolimab in advanced cancers. Study details: Those enrolled were 80% to 85% male, with a mean age of around 57 years and ages from roughly 20 to 85. Among those treated, three patients had partial responses, one with hepatocellular carcinoma and two with cutaneous melanoma.

TCRdb keeps only in-frame clones here, not all; method: immunoSEQ multiplex PCR. The data show tens of thousands of clones, roughly 83% seen once. Systemic immunosuppression or autoimmune disease history was grounds to exclude patients. The receptor's source is an adult with an advanced solid tumor such as melanoma, head and neck, liver or kidney cancer. Specimen: CD4+ or CD8+ T cells sorted from blood, collected in a trial of the OX40 agonist ivuxolimab.

The CDR3: CASSEYPQGAGTGELFF. CDR3 nucleotide sequence: TGTGCCAGCAGTGAGTACCCCCAGGGGGCTGGAACCGGGGAGCTGTTTTTT. This chain links TRBV6-1 with TRBJ2-2, with 8 bases matching TRBD1. The CDR3 spans 17 residues. Germline CDR1 MNHNS, CDR2 SASEGT. J was trimmed by 5 bases and V by 3 bases; bases with no gene match: 11.